This is a list of T cell receptor beta chains from one sample in a study of T-cell reconstitution after alpha-beta-depleted transplantation in children. TCRdb re-called the PCR reads with MiXCR, one entry per CDR3 protein. Of just over 950,000 distinct CDR3 sequences in the sample, 25% to 30% were seen once. The sample was PBMCs, mostly from graft donor cells, taken 360 days after TCRalphabeta/CD19-depleted stem cell transplant. These receptors came from a boy under two years old who had a stem cell transplant for SCID, so the T cells may come from the graft donor. Each CDR3 is given with its conserved first and last residue. Fields, in order: CDR3 DNA, CDR3 protein, clone size, V gene, J gene, CDR3 length, D gene. The D gene is left open where the match is weak. Part of the rows lack a size; the others show once, few, many or a class for expanded clones.

CDR3nt: TGTGCCAGCAGCTTGGCCATCGCCTCAAACACCGGGGAGCTGTTTTTT
CDR3aa: CASSLAIASNTGELFF
abundance: .
v_gene: TRBV5-5
j_gene: TRBJ2-2
len: 16
d_gene: .

CDR3nt: TGTGCCAGCAGTTTATTCCTTAGGGGGGCCCGTGTCTACAATGAGCAGTTCTTC
CDR3aa: CASSLFLRGARVYNEQFF
abundance: few
v_gene: TRBV27
j_gene: TRBJ2-1
len: 18
d_gene: .

CDR3nt: TGCAGTGCTTCTAGGACGGTTAATAATTCACCCCTCCACTTT
CDR3aa: CSASRTVNNSPLHF
abundance: .
v_gene: TRBV20-1
j_gene: TRBJ1-6
len: 14
d_gene: .

CDR3nt: TGTGCCAGCAGCACTCGCCCGTATGAGCAGTACTTC
CDR3aa: CASSTRPYEQYF
abundance: few
v_gene: TRBV12-3/TRBV12-4
j_gene: TRBJ2-7
len: 12
d_gene: .

CDR3nt: TGTGCCAGCAGTCCGGAACAGGGGGCCTACGAGCAGTACTTC
CDR3aa: CASSPEQGAYEQYF
abundance: many
v_gene: TRBV2
j_gene: TRBJ2-7
len: 14
d_gene: TRBD1

CDR3nt: TGTGCCAGCAGCTTAGATTGGGGATACAATGAGCAGTTCTTC
CDR3aa: CASSLDWGYNEQFF
abundance: .
v_gene: TRBV11-2
j_gene: TRBJ2-1
len: 14
d_gene: .

CDR3nt: TGTGCCAGCAGCGTAGCGTCTAGCGGTTTCTACGAGCAGTACTTC
CDR3aa: CASSVASSGFYEQYF
abundance: .
v_gene: TRBV9
j_gene: TRBJ2-7
len: 15
d_gene: TRBD2

CDR3nt: TGTGCCACCAGTGAGAGGACGGGACAGGGGAACACCGGGGAGCTGTTTTTT
CDR3aa: CATSERTGQGNTGELFF
abundance: many
v_gene: TRBV24-1
j_gene: TRBJ2-2
len: 17
d_gene: TRBD1

CDR3nt: TGCAGCGTTGAAGCGGACCGCTACGGAGACTATGGCTACACCTTC
CDR3aa: CSVEADRYGDYGYTF
abundance: .
v_gene: TRBV29-1
j_gene: TRBJ1-2
len: 15
d_gene: .

CDR3nt: TGTGCCAGCAGCGCGGACAGGTCTTGGGATGAGCAGTTCTTC
CDR3aa: CASSADRSWDEQFF
abundance: few
v_gene: TRBV9
j_gene: TRBJ2-1
len: 14
d_gene: TRBD1

CDR3nt: TGTGCCAGCAGCTACGACAGGCTCCCTAATGAAAAACTGTTTTTT
CDR3aa: CASSYDRLPNEKLFF
abundance: few
v_gene: TRBV7-2
j_gene: TRBJ1-4
len: 15
d_gene: .

CDR3nt: TGCGCCAGCAGCTTGGTATTCGCGGGGCAATACGAGCAGTACTTC
CDR3aa: CASSLVFAGQYEQYF
abundance: few
v_gene: TRBV5-1
j_gene: TRBJ2-7
len: 15
d_gene: .

CDR3nt: TGCGCCAGCAGCTTGAATGCACTTAACACTGAAGCTTTCTTT
CDR3aa: CASSLNALNTEAFF
abundance: once
v_gene: TRBV5-1
j_gene: TRBJ1-1
len: 14
d_gene: .

CDR3nt: TGTGCCAGCAGTGAATGGGCCCCGGGGACTAGCGGGGTGGAGACCCAGTACTTC
CDR3aa: CASSEWAPGTSGVETQYF
abundance: .
v_gene: TRBV25-1
j_gene: TRBJ2-5
len: 18
d_gene: TRBD2

CDR3nt: TGTGCCAGCAGCCCCCCCGGGGAGAACCCCTACAATGAGCAGTTCTTC
CDR3aa: CASSPPGENPYNEQFF
abundance: .
v_gene: TRBV7-8
j_gene: TRBJ2-1
len: 16
d_gene: .

CDR3nt: TGTGCCAGCAGTCCCGGGACAGGACTAAACACTGAAGCTTTCTTT
CDR3aa: CASSPGTGLNTEAFF
abundance: .
v_gene: TRBV2
j_gene: TRBJ1-1
len: 15
d_gene: TRBD1

CDR3nt: TGTGCCAGCTCACCACAGGGTGACCCCCTTGGGAATGAGCAGTTCTTC
CDR3aa: CASSPQGDPLGNEQFF
abundance: .
v_gene: TRBV18
j_gene: TRBJ2-1
len: 16
d_gene: .

CDR3nt: TGCAGTGCTAGAGATCCCCGGGACAACAATCAGCCCCAGCATTTT
CDR3aa: CSARDPRDNNQPQHF
abundance: few
v_gene: TRBV20-1
j_gene: TRBJ1-5
len: 15
d_gene: .

CDR3nt: TGTGCCAGCAGCGTAAGACAGGGGTCGGGGGAGCTGTTTTTT
CDR3aa: CASSVRQGSGELFF
abundance: few
v_gene: TRBV9
j_gene: TRBJ2-2
len: 14
d_gene: TRBD1

CDR3nt: TGCGCCAGCAGCTTGAAACAGGAGGCACCCGGGACTAGCGGGCTTACTCCTAGCACAGATACGCAGTATTTT
CDR3aa: CASSLKQEAPGTSGLTPSTDTQYF
abundance: .
v_gene: TRBV5-1
j_gene: TRBJ2-3
len: 24
d_gene: TRBD2

CDR3nt: TGTGCCAGCAGCTTGGCCATACTAGCGGGGAGAGAGACCCAGTACTTC
CDR3aa: CASSLAILAGRETQYF
abundance: .
v_gene: TRBV7-6
j_gene: TRBJ2-5
len: 16
d_gene: TRBD2

CDR3nt: TGCAGTGCTAGGGGGGTCGCCTCCTACAATGAGCAGTTCTTC
CDR3aa: CSARGVASYNEQFF
abundance: .
v_gene: TRBV20-1
j_gene: TRBJ2-1
len: 14
d_gene: .

CDR3nt: TGTGCCAGCAGTTTGGACCTAGCGGGGGGGCTCAATGAGCAGTTCTTC
CDR3aa: CASSLDLAGGLNEQFF
abundance: few
v_gene: TRBV7-8
j_gene: TRBJ2-1
len: 16
d_gene: TRBD2

CDR3nt: TGCAGCGCTTCAGGAGGGACAGCGAACACTGAAGCTTTCTTT
CDR3aa: CSASGGTANTEAFF
abundance: few
v_gene: TRBV29-1
j_gene: TRBJ1-1
len: 14
d_gene: TRBD1

CDR3nt: TGTGCCAGCAGTTTTAGGGCAGTTGAAGCTTTCTTT
CDR3aa: CASSFRAVEAFF
abundance: few
v_gene: TRBV12-3/TRBV12-4
j_gene: TRBJ1-1
len: 12
d_gene: .

CDR3nt: TGTGCCAGCAGCCTCAGACAGGGTCGAAGCTCCTACAATGAGCAGTTCTTC
CDR3aa: CASSLRQGRSSYNEQFF
abundance: .
v_gene: TRBV7-2
j_gene: TRBJ2-1
len: 17
d_gene: TRBD1

CDR3nt: TGTGCCAGCAGTTCTCGACTAGGGAGGGGCAATGAGCAGTTCTTC
CDR3aa: CASSSRLGRGNEQFF
abundance: .
v_gene: TRBV28
j_gene: TRBJ2-1
len: 15
d_gene: TRBD2

CDR3nt: TGTGCCAGCAGCTTAGACTCGGGAAATGGCAATCAGCCCCAGCATTTT
CDR3aa: CASSLDSGNGNQPQHF
abundance: few
v_gene: TRBV7-9
j_gene: TRBJ1-5
len: 16
d_gene: .

CDR3nt: TGTGCCAGCAGCTTAGGTGGCATTTTCAATTCACCCCTCCACTTT
CDR3aa: CASSLGGIFNSPLHF
abundance: .
v_gene: TRBV11-2
j_gene: TRBJ1-6
len: 15
d_gene: .

CDR3nt: TGTGCCAGCAGTGGGACGACCACAGATACGCAGTATTTT
CDR3aa: CASSGTTTDTQYF
abundance: .
v_gene: TRBV6-1
j_gene: TRBJ2-3
len: 13
d_gene: .

CDR3nt: TGTGCCAGCAGCCCAGACAGGGGGCTTTACAATGAGCAGTTCTTC
CDR3aa: CASSPDRGLYNEQFF
abundance: few
v_gene: TRBV7-6
j_gene: TRBJ2-1
len: 15
d_gene: TRBD1

CDR3nt: TGTGCCAGCAGCCAAGATCGACAGGCCGACAATGAGCAGTTCTTC
CDR3aa: CASSQDRQADNEQFF
abundance: .
v_gene: TRBV4-2
j_gene: TRBJ2-1
len: 15
d_gene: .

CDR3nt: TGTGCCAGCAGCCCCACCGCGGGGGGGTACAATGAGCAGTTCTTC
CDR3aa: CASSPTAGGYNEQFF
abundance: .
v_gene: TRBV7-3
j_gene: TRBJ2-1
len: 15
d_gene: TRBD2

CDR3nt: TGCGCCAGCAGGCTGGGGGGGCACGACACCGGGGAGCTGTTTTTT
CDR3aa: CASRLGGHDTGELFF
abundance: .
v_gene: TRBV4-3
j_gene: TRBJ2-2
len: 15
d_gene: .

CDR3nt: TGTGCCAGCAGCCTGGGGCAGACAGGGGGGAAAAAAGATACGCAGTATTTT
CDR3aa: CASSLGQTGGKKDTQYF
abundance: .
v_gene: TRBV12-3/TRBV12-4
j_gene: TRBJ2-3
len: 17
d_gene: TRBD1

CDR3nt: TGTGCCAGCAGTTCAGGAAACTCCTACGAGCAGTACTTC
CDR3aa: CASSSGNSYEQYF
abundance: many
v_gene: TRBV28
j_gene: TRBJ2-7
len: 13
d_gene: .

CDR3nt: TGCGCCAGCAGCTCCCCTATCCTAGAGACCCAGTACTTC
CDR3aa: CASSSPILETQYF
abundance: few
v_gene: TRBV5-1
j_gene: TRBJ2-5
len: 13
d_gene: .